The 8 T cell receptor beta chains reported below all come from one sample, sequenced in a study of blood T cell repertoires in COVID-19. Sequencing was performed with immunoSEQ multiplex PCR; in TCRdb, only in-frame clones are kept and a portion is missing. This sample has 100,000 to 150,000 clones, with less than 90% found just once. Specimen: peripheral blood. The receptors shown here come from a man in his 60s with acute or convalescent COVID-19.

This clone appeared a single time. The chain has TRBV14 and TRBJ1-6; maybe TRBD1 (5 bases). V shed 0 bases and J shed 12 bases, with 15 bases lying between them. The CDR3 contains 15 residues. The germline gives CDR1 SGHDN, CDR2 FVKESK. CDR3 sequence: CASSQDWGLEGPLHF. CDR3 coding DNA: TGTGCCAGCAGCCAAGATTGGGGACTAGAGGGACCCCTCCACTTT.

Only a few counts were recorded for this clone. V gene TRBV30 combines with J gene TRBJ2-1, with a possible D match to TRBD1 (7 bases). Germline V gene data show CDR1 as GTSNPN and CDR2 as SVGIG (reference sequence). This CDR3 has 14 residues. V gave up 3 bases and J gave up 7 bases, with 16 bases separating them. Here the CDR3 reads CAWSRRGQGNEQFF. CDR3 sequence (DNA): TGTGCCTGGAGCCGGAGGGGGCAGGGAAATGAGCAGTTCTTC.

The chain is built from TRBV18 and TRBJ2-7; 8 nucleotides line up with TRBD1. The CDR3 totals 13 residues. The germline CDR1 and CDR2 sequences are KGHSH and LQKENI. The V and J ends lost 6 bases and 9 bases, in that order; junction bases with no gene match: 10. As DNA, the CDR3 is TGTGCCAGCTCTGACAGGGGACGGTATGGGCAGTACTTC. This codes for CASSDRGRYGQYF.

The chain is built from TRBV15 and TRBJ1-2; possibly TRBD1 for D (5 bases). V lost 0 bases, J lost 4 bases, and 9 bases lay in between. This CDR3 spans 14 amino acids. The germline V gene has CDR1 LNHNV and CDR2 YYDKDF (reference sequence). CDR3 nucleotide sequence: TGTGCCACCAGCAGAGATCCAGGGCCCTATGGCTACACCTTC. It translates to CATSRDPGPYGYTF.

The chain couples TRBV27 to TRBJ1-1; 7 nucleotides align to TRBD1. With V trimmed by 5 bases and J by 11 bases, 14 bases remained unmatched. This CDR3 contains 14 residues. The V gene's germline CDR1 is MNHEY and CDR2 SMNVEV (reference sequence). The CDR3 protein is CASSPRDSSPGAFF. DNA of the CDR3: TGTGCCAGCAGTCCCCGGGACAGCTCCCCTGGGGCTTTCTTT.

This chain joins TRBV19 and TRBJ2-7; TRBD1 agrees at 9 bases. Germline V gene lookup returns CDR1 LNHDA and CDR2 SQIVND (reference sequence). This CDR3 region has 16 residues. The junction had 12 bases not matched to a gene; V was cut back by 3 bases and J by 6 bases. CDR3 protein: CASSMGLGTGIGEQYF. In nucleotides, the CDR3 is TGTGCCAGTAGTATGGGATTGGGGACAGGGATTGGCGAGCAGTACTTC.

About this clone: Other nucleotide sequences in the sample specify the same CDR3. The rearrangement links TRBV7-3 to TRBJ2-5, with TRBD1 matching over 8 bases. Germline loops: CDR1 SGHTA, CDR2 FQGTGA. The CDR3 covers 15 residues. The V and J ends lost 5 bases and 2 bases, in that order; junction bases with no gene match: 7. CDR3 loop: CASSPDRGLQETQYF. CDR3 in DNA: TGTGCCAGCAGCCCCGACAGGGGTCTGCAAGAGACCCAGTACTTC. The whole variable domain, remainder taken from reference TRBV7-3 and TRBJ2-5, is GAGVSQTPSNKVTEKGKYVELRCDPISGHTALYWYRQSLGQGPEFLIYFQGTGAADDSGLPNDRFFAVRPEGSVSTLKIQRTERGDSAVYLCASSPDRGLQETQYFGPGTRLLVL.

There are a few counts of this clone. The V and J genes are TRBV11-2 and TRBJ2-7; TRBD2 matches 14 bases. Germline V gene data show CDR1 as SGHAT and CDR2 as FQNNGV. This CDR3 is 16 amino acids long. The trim removed 5 bases at V and 7 bases at J, leaving 10 bases unmatched. DNA for the CDR3: TGTGCCAGCAGCCGCGGCGGGACTAGCGGGGGTCGGGAGCAGTACTTC. It translates to CASSRGGTSGGREQYF.